This TCR beta chain was obtained from a study of neurological immune-mediated disorders. As for the cDNA, it was generated by 5'RACE with 10-nucleotide random UMIs. TCRdb analysed the 5' RACE reads with MiXCR anew, one entry per CDR3 protein. The sample has tens of thousands of distinct CDR3 sequences, about a tenth seen once. PBMCs stored at -80 C, 2 million in total, were the source of the unsorted libraries. Germline CDR1 SGHDT, CDR2 YYEEEE. The CDR3 consists of 16 residues. Trimming removed 4 bases from V and 1 base from J, with 18 bases in between. There are many counts of this clonotype. J is TRBJ2-7 and V is TRBV5-6; perhaps D is TRBD1 or TRBD2 (5 bases each). The sequenced sample was PBMCs. The receptor comes from a man in his forties or fifties in good health. CDR3 residues: CASSPGTSHVSYEQYF. The CDR3 DNA sequence: TGTGCCAGCAGCCCCGGGACCAGCCACGTATCCTACGAGCAGTACTTC.